These 23 T cell receptor beta chains originate from one sample sequenced in a study of Ad26.COV2.S vaccination and SARS-CoV-2 variants. The treatment is: roughly 20 received Ad26.COV2.S at low or high dose, single or two shots; several received placebo; per-sample allocation not given. Specimen acquisition occurred on day 63 following the initial vaccine or placebo injection. TCRdb keeps only in-frame clones here, not all; method: immunoSEQ multiplex PCR. The repertoire includes about 680,000 clones, more than 70% of them detected once, and roughly 1.5% sits in the top ten. The sequences come from peripheral blood, collected in a trial of Ad26.COV2.S vaccine versus placebo. These receptor sequences come from a person aged 18-60 years who received the Ad26.COV2.S COVID-19 vaccine or a placebo.

This chain connects TRBV10-3 to TRBJ2-5; weak D call: TRBD2 (5 bases). Trimming removed 6 bases at V and 5 bases at J, with 19 bases between. The CDR3 is 15 residues long. CDR1 and CDR2 (germline): ENHRY, SYGVKD. The CDR3 is CAISRPAEAPETQYF. In DNA, the CDR3 is TGTGCCATCAGCCGCCCAGCGGAGGCACCCGAGACCCAGTACTTC.

The genes are TRBV23-1 and TRBJ2-2; D is possibly TRBD1 or TRBD2 (5 bases each). TRBV23-1 is an ORF; its function is uncertain. This CDR3 has 15 residues. V was clipped by 4 bases and J by 4 bases, with 13 bases between them. In nucleotides, the CDR3 is TGCGCCAGCAGTCCCTCTGGGACGGGCACCGGGGAGCTGTTTTTT. It yields the protein CASSPSGTGTGELFF.

Here the CDR3 reads CASSPEGGDNQPQHF. In nucleotides, the CDR3 is TGTGCCAGCAGCCCTGAAGGAGGTGATAATCAGCCCCAGCATTTT. This chain connects TRBV7-9 to TRBJ1-5; D is unclear. The CDR3 length is 15 residues. Germline V gene data show CDR1 as SEHNR and CDR2 as FQNEAQ (reference sequence). V lost 5 bases, J lost 4 bases, and 15 bases lay in between. The variable domain in full, completed from reference TRBV7-9 and TRBJ1-5, reads DTGVSQNPRHKITKRGQNVTFRCDPISEHNRLYWYRQTLGQGPEFLTYFQNEAQLEKSRLLSDRFSAERPKGSFSTLEIQRTEQGDSAMYLCASSPEGGDNQPQHFGDGTRLSIL.

This clone was counted a single time. The CDR3 sequence is CASSLDRGNQPQHF. The CDR3 DNA sequence: TGTGCCAGCAGTCTTGACAGGGGGAATCAGCCCCAGCATTTT. V and J are TRBV2 and TRBJ1-5, with 9 bases fitting TRBD1. The CDR3 sequence is 14 residues long. The germline CDR1 and CDR2 sequences are SNHLY and FYNNEI. V trimming: 5 bases; J trimming: 4 bases; junction bases outside the gene matches: 3.

The gene calls are TRBV10-3 and TRBJ2-3, with 9 bases that match TRBD2. The CDR3 sequence is 18 residues long. The germline V gene encodes CDR1 ENHRY and CDR2 SYGVKD. J was trimmed by 0 bases and V by 5 bases; bases with no gene match: 12. The CDR3 DNA reads as TGTGCCATCAGTCCGACTAGCGGTGACTTTTCTAGCACAGATACGCAGTATTTT. Amino acids: CAISPTSGDFSSTDTQYF.

As regards this clone: At one boundary the junction diverges from the germline segment, which might be a read error. V gene TRBV7-7 combines with J gene TRBJ2-1; 10 bases are shared with TRBD2. The CDR3 spans 15 residues. CDR1 and CDR2 (germline): SSHAT, FNYEAQ (reference sequence). The CDR3: CASSLGTSDYNEQFF. The DNA of the CDR3 is TGTGCTAGCAGCTTAGGGACTAGCGACTACAATGAGCAGTTCTTC.

The V and J genes are TRBV5-1 and TRBJ2-1, with TRBD2 matching over 9 bases. The CDR3 totals 13 residues. The V gene end was trimmed by 7 bases and the J gene end by 4 bases; junction bases not matched to a gene: 3. Germline V gene data show CDR1 as SGHRS and CDR2 as YFSETQ. CDR3 protein: CASLREGYNEQFF. CDR3 DNA: TGCGCCAGCCTGCGGGAGGGGTACAATGAGCAGTTCTTC.

The chain has TRBV19 and TRBJ1-6; D perhaps matches TRBD1 (6 bases). Trimming shortened V by 11 bases and J by 7 bases, and 12 bases separated the two germline ends. This CDR3 spans 12 amino acids. Germline CDR1 and CDR2: LNHDA and SQIVND (reference sequence). The CDR3 is CAGSTGNSPLHF. The DNA of the CDR3 is TGTGCCGGGTCTACAGGGAATTCACCCCTCCACTTT.

This clone was seen once. The rearrangement joins TRBV19 to TRBJ1-3, with D perhaps matching TRBD1 (5 bases). CDR1 LNHDA and CDR2 SQIVND come from the germline V gene (reference sequence). This CDR3 has 15 residues. V shed 7 bases and J shed 3 bases, with 16 bases lying between them. The CDR3 nucleotides read TGTGCCAGTAAATTTGGAGGGGAAAGTGGAAACACCATATATTTT. It translates to CASKFGGESGNTIYF.

The chain links TRBV19 to TRBJ1-1; D is undetermined. Trimming took off 0 bases at V and 4 bases at J, with 12 bases between the two ends. The CDR3 runs 15 residues. The germline V gene encodes CDR1 LNHDA and CDR2 SQIVND (reference sequence). CDR3 in DNA: TGTGCCAGTAGTATAGATTCCGCCACGGGCACTGAAGCTTTCTTT. This translates into CASSIDSATGTEAFF. The entire variable domain, with the rest obtained from reference TRBV19 and TRBJ1-1, is as follows: DGGITQSPKYLFRKEGQNVTLSCEQNLNHDAMYWYRQDPGQGLRLIYYSQIVNDFQKGDIAEGYSVSREKKESFPLTVTSAQKNPTAFYLCASSIDSATGTEAFFGQGTRLTVV.

The chain recombines TRBV10-3 with TRBJ1-4; 7 nucleotides match TRBD1. Germline CDR1 ENHRY, CDR2 SYGVKD. The length of the CDR3 is 15 residues. Unmatched junction bases numbered 16, after V lost 10 bases and J lost 8 bases. The CDR3 DNA reads TGTGCCACCTCGGGGGCCACAGGGGAGGGAGAAAAACTGTTTTTT. It translates to CATSGATGEGEKLFF.

CDR3 in DNA: TGTGCCTGGTCTCCCGCGTCGGGGGGGGCCAACGTCCTGACTTTC. Translating gives CAWSPASGGANVLTF. This chain uses TRBV30 with TRBJ2-6, with D perhaps TRBD2 (5 bases). The CDR3 spans 15 residues. V lost 5 bases and J 4 bases, leaving 15 bases between the germline ends. CDR1 is GTSNPN and CDR2 is SVGIG in the germline V gene (reference sequence).

This rearrangement joins TRBV27 to TRBJ2-1; weak D call: TRBD1 (6 bases). Germline CDR1 is MNHEY and CDR2 is SMNVEV (reference sequence). This CDR3 has 16 amino acids. Trimming took off 6 bases at V and 0 bases at J, with 15 bases between the two ends. The CDR3 spells CASSTSGASSYNEQFF. CDR3 bases: TGTGCCAGCAGCACTTCAGGGGCAAGCTCCTACAATGAGCAGTTCTTC.

The V gene is TRBV24-1, the J gene TRBJ2-4; D is uncertain. This CDR3 has 17 residues. V lost 1 base and J 1 base, leaving 13 bases between the germline ends. Germline CDR1 is KGHDR and CDR2 is SFDVKD. In nucleotides, the CDR3 is TGTGCCACCAGTGATTTCACACTATCTCGGGCCAAAAACATTCAGTACTTC. This translates into CATSDFTLSRAKNIQYF.

This clone has only one observation. V is TRBV6-5 and J is TRBJ2-1; 10 bases align to TRBD2. V lost 7 bases, J lost 9 bases, and 9 bases stayed unmatched. CDR1 and CDR2 from the germline V gene are MNHEY and SVGAGI. CDR3 length: 14 residues. CDR3 DNA sequence: TGTGCCAGCACACCGGGACTAGCGTTCGGTGAGCAGTTCTTC. It encodes CASTPGLAFGEQFF.

This rearrangement joins TRBV18 to TRBJ2-1; 13 bases are shared with TRBD2. After removal of 3 bases from V and 11 bases from J, the junction contained 4 bases not matched to a gene. CDR3 length equals 14 residues. Germline V gene data show CDR1 as KGHSH and CDR2 as LQKENI. The CDR3 region has the DNA TGTGCCAGCTCACCTGGGACTAGCGGGACAAAGCAGTTCTTC. Translated: CASSPGTSGTKQFF. Combining the CDR3 with reference TRBV18 and TRBJ2-1 gives the whole variable domain NAGVMQNPRHLVRRRGQEARLRCSPMKGHSHVYWYRQLPEEGLKFMVYLQKENIIDESGMPKERFSAEFPKEGPSILRIQQVVRGDSAAYFCASSPGTSGTKQFFGPGTRLTVL.

V usage is TRBV11-2 and J usage is TRBJ1-5; 9 bases fit TRBD1. The J segment lost 6 bases and the V segment lost 6 bases, leaving 6 bases of the junction unmatched. The CDR3 covers 14 residues. CDR1 is SGHAT and CDR2 is FQNNGV in the germline V gene. DNA of the CDR3: TGTGCCAGCAGTTTGACAGGGGGATCTCAGCCCCAGCATTTT. Its protein is CASSLTGGSQPQHF.

This chain links TRBV6-6 with TRBJ2-5; tentative D call: TRBD2 (7 bases). The CDR3 has 15 residues. The germline V and J ends were trimmed by 5 bases and 5 bases, with 18 bases remaining between them. Germline V gene data show CDR1 as MNHNY and CDR2 as SVGAGI (reference sequence). The CDR3 DNA follows: TGTGCCAGCAGTAACCCGGGGGGCAGGCGGGAGACCCAGTACTTC. It encodes CASSNPGGRRETQYF.

The rearrangement joins TRBV25-1 to TRBJ2-6; the D gene could be TRBD1 or TRBD2 (5 bases each). The CDR3 has 15 amino acids. V was pared by 5 bases and J by 6 bases, with 14 bases between. CDR1 is MGHDK and CDR2 is SYGVNS in the germline V gene. The CDR3 sequence is CASSSRDGLANVLTF. DNA of the CDR3: TGTGCCAGCAGTTCCCGGGACGGGCTGGCCAACGTCCTGACTTTC.

In this sample, this clone turned up once. The V and J genes are TRBV19 and TRBJ2-7, with D perhaps TRBD1 (6 bases). The CDR3 length is 15 residues. The V and J ends lost 1 base and 2 bases respectively, with 12 bases between them. CDR1 is LNHDA and CDR2 is SQIVND in the germline V gene (reference sequence). This CDR3 reads CASSIGSGVTYEQYF. The CDR3 bases are TGTGCCAGTAGTATAGGTTCAGGGGTGACCTACGAGCAGTACTTC.

This clone was seen only a few times. This rearrangement joins TRBV6-4 to TRBJ2-3, with 11 bases lining up with TRBD2. Per the germline V gene, CDR1 is MRHNA and CDR2 is SNTAGT. The CDR3 sequence is 17 residues long. The trim removed 5 bases at V and 1 base at J, leaving 8 bases unmatched. The CDR3 DNA is TGTGCCAGCAGTACCGGGACTAGCGGAGGGGGCACAGATACGCAGTATTTT. This sequence encodes CASSTGTSGGGTDTQYF.

The chain uses TRBV18 and TRBJ2-2, with TRBD2 matching over 7 bases. The germline V gene has CDR1 KGHSH and CDR2 LQKENI. This CDR3 is 15 amino acids long. The trim removed 3 bases at V and 5 bases at J, leaving 6 bases unmatched. Here the CDR3 reads CASSPGGIGTGELFF. For the CDR3, the DNA is TGTGCCAGCTCACCCGGGGGGATCGGGACCGGGGAGCTGTTTTTT. Full variable domain (outside the CDR3, taken from reference TRBV18 and TRBJ2-2): NAGVMQNPRHLVRRRGQEARLRCSPMKGHSHVYWYRQLPEEGLKFMVYLQKENIIDESGMPKERFSAEFPKEGPSILRIQQVVRGDSAAYFCASSPGGIGTGELFFGEGSRLTVL.

The rearrangement joins TRBV24-1 to TRBJ2-3, with 9 bases identical to TRBD1. There are 13 residues in the CDR3. With 4 bases clipped from V and 6 bases from J, the junction kept 1 base outside the gene matches. Germline V gene lookup returns CDR1 KGHDR and CDR2 SFDVKD. The CDR3: CATSDDRGDTQYF. For the CDR3, the DNA is TGTGCCACCAGTGACGACAGGGGGGATACGCAGTATTTT.